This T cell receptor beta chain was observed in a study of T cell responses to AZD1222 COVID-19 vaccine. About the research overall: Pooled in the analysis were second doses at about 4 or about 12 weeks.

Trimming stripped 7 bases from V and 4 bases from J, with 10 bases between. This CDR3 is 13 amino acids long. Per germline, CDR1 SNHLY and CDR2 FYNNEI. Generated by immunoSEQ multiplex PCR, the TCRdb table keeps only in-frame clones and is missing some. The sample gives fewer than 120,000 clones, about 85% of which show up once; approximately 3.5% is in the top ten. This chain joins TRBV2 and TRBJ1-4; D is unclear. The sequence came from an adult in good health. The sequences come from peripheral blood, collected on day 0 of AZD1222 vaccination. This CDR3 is CASKGGYNEKLFF. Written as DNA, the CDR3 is TGTGCCAGCAAGGGCGGATATAATGAAAAACTGTTTTTT.